These T cell receptor beta chains were read from a single sample in a study of blood T cell repertoires in COVID-19. The assay was immunoSEQ multiplex PCR, and TCRdb's table has in-frame clones only and misses some. Of 280,000 or so clones listed, 86% are singletons. The source material was peripheral blood. The receptors were sampled from a woman aged 25-40 years who had recovered from COVID-19. The CDR3 runs from the conserved cysteine through the conserved F or W. Fields, in order: V gene, clone size, D gene, J gene, CDR3 protein, CDR3 DNA. The D gene is left open where the match is weak. Rows give clone size only sometimes, using once, few, many, or a class for an expanded clone.

V: TRBV7-9
size: -
D: TRBD1
J: TRBJ2-7
CDR3: CASFGDEGGAAYEQYF
DNA: TGTGCCAGCTTTGGGGACGAAGGGGGCGCTGCTTACGAGCAGTACTTC

V: TRBV12-3/TRBV12-4
size: -
D: -
J: TRBJ2-3
CDR3: CASRQTDTQYF
DNA: TGTGCCAGCAGGCAGACAGATACGCAGTATTTT

V: TRBV6-5
size: -
D: TRBD2
J: TRBJ2-2
CDR3: CASSPSGFGGELFF
DNA: TGTGCCAGCAGTCCTAGCGGGTTCGGGGGGGAGCTGTTTTTT

V: TRBV28
size: -
D: TRBD1
J: TRBJ1-2
CDR3: CASRPRQGARYTF
DNA: TGTGCCAGCAGACCGAGACAGGGGGCACGCTACACCTTC

V: TRBV5-4
size: -
D: -
J: TRBJ1-1
CDR3: CASSAGRAVNTEAFF
DNA: TGTGCCAGCAGCGCGGGGAGGGCAGTGAACACTGAAGCTTTCTTT

V: TRBV6-2/TRBV6-3
size: -
D: -
J: TRBJ2-7
CDR3: CASSYGISGSYEQYF
DNA: TGTGCCAGCAGTTATGGCATTAGCGGCTCCTACGAGCAGTACTTC

V: TRBV5-1
size: -
D: TRBD1
J: TRBJ1-2
CDR3: CASSLVTGEYRYTF
DNA: TGCGCCAGCAGCTTGGTGACAGGGGAATATCGCTACACCTTC

V: TRBV7-6
size: -
D: -
J: TRBJ1-1
CDR3: CASSPRFRTGLKNTEAFF
DNA: TGTGCCAGCAGCCCGAGATTTCGAACGGGTTTAAAGAACACTGAAGCTTTCTTT

V: TRBV30
size: -
D: TRBD1
J: TRBJ1-3
CDR3: CAWSWRQGTGNTIYF
DNA: TGTGCCTGGAGTTGGAGACAGGGTACTGGAAACACCATATATTTT

V: TRBV7-2
size: -
D: -
J: TRBJ1-4
CDR3: CASSFGGQPDEKLFF
DNA: TGTGCCAGCAGCTTTGGTGGGCAGCCCGATGAAAAACTGTTTTTT

V: TRBV18
size: -
D: -
J: TRBJ2-2
CDR3: CASSPVRDGYTGELFF
DNA: TGTGCCAGCTCACCAGTCAGGGATGGTTACACCGGGGAGCTGTTTTTT

V: TRBV5-1
size: -
D: TRBD1
J: TRBJ1-1
CDR3: CASSFTGATEAFF
DNA: TGCGCCAGCAGCTTTACAGGGGCCACTGAAGCTTTCTTT

V: TRBV12-3/TRBV12-4
size: once
D: -
J: TRBJ2-1
CDR3: CASRQGSYNEQFF
DNA: TGTGCCAGCAGACAGGGCTCCTACAATGAGCAGTTCTTC

V: TRBV29-1
size: -
D: -
J: TRBJ2-1
CDR3: CSVVWQEQFF
DNA: TGCAGCGTTGTATGGCAAGAGCAGTTCTTC

V: TRBV2
size: -
D: -
J: TRBJ2-7
CDR3: CASSEVTATYEQYF
DNA: TGTGCCAGCAGTGAGGTGACTGCCACCTACGAGCAGTACTTC

V: TRBV7-7
size: once
D: -
J: TRBJ2-2
CDR3: CASSPTPTGELFF
DNA: TGTGCTAGCAGCCCGACTCCTACCGGGGAGCTGTTTTTT

V: TRBV9
size: -
D: TRBD2
J: TRBJ2-5
CDR3: CASSVGREREKETQYF
DNA: TGTGCCAGCAGCGTAGGGAGGGAGCGGGAGAAAGAGACCCAGTACTTC

V: TRBV4-2
size: -
D: TRBD2
J: TRBJ2-2
CDR3: CASSTSGRSNTGELFF
DNA: TGTGCCAGCAGCACGAGCGGGAGGTCGAACACCGGGGAGCTGTTTTTT

V: TRBV4-1
size: -
D: TRBD2
J: TRBJ2-7
CDR3: CASSQEKREFDEQYF
DNA: TGCGCCAGCAGCCAAGAAAAGCGGGAGTTCGACGAGCAGTACTTC

V: TRBV6-1
size: once
D: TRBD2
J: TRBJ2-3
CDR3: CASSEGFGAGVPDTQYF
DNA: TGTGCCAGCAGTGAAGGATTCGGAGCGGGAGTACCAGATACGCAGTATTTT

V: TRBV28
size: once
D: -
J: TRBJ1-5
CDR3: CASSPPGSGQPQHF
DNA: TGTGCCAGCAGTCCCCCGGGGTCCGGCCAGCCCCAGCATTTT

V: TRBV2
size: -
D: -
J: TRBJ1-1
CDR3: CASARWVNTEAFF
DNA: TGTGCCAGCGCGCGGTGGGTAAACACTGAAGCTTTCTTT

V: TRBV15
size: -
D: -
J: TRBJ2-1
CDR3: CATSIDRPPWNEQFF
DNA: TGTGCCACCAGCATTGACAGGCCCCCTTGGAATGAGCAGTTCTTC

V: TRBV11-2
size: -
D: -
J: TRBJ2-6
CDR3: CASSLGYSPGANVLTF
DNA: TGTGCCAGCAGCTTAGGTTATAGCCCTGGGGCCAACGTCCTGACTTTC

V: TRBV4-2
size: -
D: -
J: TRBJ1-2
CDR3: CASSQSWDTASYGYTF
DNA: TGTGCCAGCAGCCAATCTTGGGACACTGCTTCCTATGGCTACACCTTC

V: TRBV15
size: -
D: -
J: TRBJ1-5
CDR3: CATSGLEEKGDSNQPQHF
DNA: TGTGCCACCAGCGGGCTGGAAGAAAAAGGGGATAGCAATCAGCCCCAGCATTTT

V: TRBV6-5
size: once
D: TRBD2
J: TRBJ2-5
CDR3: CASNNLAGVVETQYF
DNA: TGTGCCAGCAACAATCTAGCGGGAGTCGTAGAGACCCAGTACTTC

V: TRBV2
size: -
D: TRBD1
J: TRBJ2-5
CDR3: CASSGQGAETQYF
DNA: TGTGCCAGCAGTGGTCAGGGGGCTGAGACCCAGTACTTC

V: TRBV11-2
size: -
D: TRBD1
J: TRBJ2-7
CDR3: CASSLGTGGFEQYF
DNA: TGTGCCAGCAGCTTAGGGACAGGGGGCTTCGAGCAGTACTTC

V: TRBV7-2
size: -
D: TRBD1
J: TRBJ1-2
CDR3: CASRPTGGNGYTF
DNA: TGTGCCAGCAGACCCACAGGGGGCAATGGCTACACCTTC

V: TRBV28
size: -
D: -
J: TRBJ2-3
CDR3: CASTTGRGGGDTQYF
DNA: TGTGCCAGCACCACCGGGCGGGGCGGAGGAGATACGCAGTATTTT

V: TRBV5-1
size: -
D: TRBD1
J: TRBJ1-1
CDR3: CASSPGQGRSTEAFF
DNA: TGCGCCAGCAGCCCCGGACAGGGGAGGAGCACTGAAGCTTTCTTT

V: TRBV7-9
size: once
D: TRBD2
J: TRBJ2-4
CDR3: CASRPTSGLLAKNIQYF
DNA: TGTGCCAGCAGGCCGACTAGCGGGTTGCTAGCCAAAAACATTCAGTACTTC

V: TRBV2
size: -
D: -
J: TRBJ1-5
CDR3: CASSENLRWPQHF
DNA: TGTGCCAGCAGTGAAAATCTGAGGTGGCCCCAGCATTTT

V: TRBV6-5
size: -
D: TRBD2
J: TRBJ2-1
CDR3: CASSLIAGNYNEQFF
DNA: TGTGCCAGCAGTTTAATAGCGGGGAACTACAATGAGCAGTTCTTC

V: TRBV23-1
size: -
D: -
J: TRBJ2-2
CDR3: CASSHGGGRNPQSGELFF
DNA: TGCGCCAGCAGTCACGGTGGCGGCCGAAACCCCCAGTCCGGGGAGCTGTTTTTT

V: TRBV2
size: -
D: -
J: TRBJ1-6
CDR3: CASSDSRWAGDNSPLHF
DNA: TGTGCCAGCAGTGATTCACGTTGGGCAGGGGATAATTCACCCCTCCACTTT

V: TRBV5-6
size: -
D: -
J: TRBJ1-5
CDR3: CASSSRSQPQHF
DNA: TGTGCCAGCAGCTCGAGAAGTCAGCCCCAGCATTTT

V: TRBV21-1
size: -
D: -
J: TRBJ1-5
CDR3: CASSKSPGTVNQPQHF
DNA: TGTGCCAGCAGCAAATCTCCCGGGACAGTCAATCAGCCCCAGCATTTT

V: TRBV15
size: few
D: TRBD1
J: TRBJ2-6
CDR3: CATASGTGDNVLTF
DNA: TGTGCCACCGCCTCCGGGACAGGAGACAACGTCCTGACTTTC

V: TRBV18
size: -
D: TRBD1
J: TRBJ2-3
CDR3: CASSPGGQGSTDTQYF
DNA: TGTGCCAGCTCACCCGGGGGACAGGGGAGCACAGATACGCAGTATTTT

V: TRBV27
size: -
D: -
J: TRBJ2-5
CDR3: CASSLLPPRGGETQYF
DNA: TGTGCCAGCAGTTTACTACCCCCCAGGGGCGGAGAGACCCAGTACTTC

V: TRBV6-5
size: -
D: -
J: TRBJ2-4
CDR3: CASSYSDSGNGIQYF
DNA: TGTGCCAGCAGTTACTCGGATTCGGGTAATGGCATTCAGTACTTC

V: TRBV27
size: once
D: -
J: TRBJ2-2
CDR3: CASSPSPGELFF
DNA: TGTGCCAGCAGTCCCTCCCCCGGGGAGCTGTTTTTT

V: TRBV28
size: -
D: TRBD2
J: TRBJ2-2
CDR3: CASRATSGRPDNGELFF
DNA: TGTGCCAGCAGGGCGACTAGCGGGAGGCCTGATAACGGGGAGCTGTTTTTT

V: TRBV4-1
size: many
D: TRBD2
J: TRBJ2-1
CDR3: CASSQGSWLAGTNEQFF
DNA: TGCGCCAGCAGCCAAGGGTCGTGGCTAGCGGGGACCAATGAGCAGTTCTTC